The source of this TCR beta chain is a study of T cell clonotyping in hematopoietic cell transplantation. Study-level points and caveats: Broader posttransplant TCR repertoire diversity was predicted by graft donor and pretransplant recipient Inverse Simpson Index values. Recipient TCR diversity dropped after transplant; expanded clonotypes rose from day 30 to 180. Few recipient clonotypes overlapped donors; over 95% were de novo at given depth.

Profiled with immunoSEQ multiplex PCR; TCRdb holds only in-frame clones, not every one. This sample carries about 11,000 clones, approximately 89% of them seen once, and the ten largest clones take around a sixth. Blood collection times were about day -28 and days 30, 100, 180 posttransplant. Concerning this clone: Its antigen is unidentified.

The specimen comprised PBMCs, sampled 100 days after allogeneic stem cell transplant. This receptor was identified in a female patient aged 60 or older who had an allogeneic stem cell transplant from an unrelated donor, so the T cells may come from the graft donor. Some clones in this sample may be carry-over from other donors' samples.

The CDR3 sequence is CASSSGRANSNQPQHF. The DNA of the CDR3 is TGTGCCAGCAGTTCCGGCAGGGCGAATAGCAATCAGCCCCAGCATTTT. V is TRBV27 and J is TRBJ1-5; TRBD1 might be the D (5 bases). CDR1 is MNHEY and CDR2 is SMNVEV in the germline V gene (reference sequence). This CDR3 comprises 16 residues. V was shortened by 4 bases and J by 0 bases, with 13 bases between the two germline ends.